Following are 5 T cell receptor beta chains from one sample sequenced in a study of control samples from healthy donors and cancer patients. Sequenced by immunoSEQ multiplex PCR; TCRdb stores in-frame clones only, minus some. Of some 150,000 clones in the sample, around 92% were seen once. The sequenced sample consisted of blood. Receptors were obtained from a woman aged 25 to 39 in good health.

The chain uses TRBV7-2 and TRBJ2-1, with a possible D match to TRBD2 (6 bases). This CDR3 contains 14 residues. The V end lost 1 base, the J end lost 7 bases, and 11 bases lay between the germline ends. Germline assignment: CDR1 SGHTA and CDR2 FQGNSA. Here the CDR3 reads CASSLDGAGNEQFF. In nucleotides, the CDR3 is TGTGCCAGCAGCTTAGATGGGGCGGGGAATGAGCAGTTCTTC.

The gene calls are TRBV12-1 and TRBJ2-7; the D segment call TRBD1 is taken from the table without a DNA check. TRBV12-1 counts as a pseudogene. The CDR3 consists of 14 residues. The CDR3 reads CASSFRDSTYEQYF. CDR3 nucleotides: TGTGCCAGCAGCTTCAGGGATAGTACCTACGAGCAGTACTTC.

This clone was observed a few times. Here the CDR3 reads CASSPGHNQPQHF. The CDR3 nucleotides read TGTGCCAGCAGCCCGGGACACAATCAGCCCCAGCATTTT. The chain joins TRBV14 to TRBJ1-5, with D perhaps TRBD1 (6 bases). Germline CDR1 and CDR2: SGHDN and FVKESK. The V gene lost 4 bases and the J gene lost 3 bases, with 7 bases spanning the gap. The CDR3 is made up of 13 amino acids.

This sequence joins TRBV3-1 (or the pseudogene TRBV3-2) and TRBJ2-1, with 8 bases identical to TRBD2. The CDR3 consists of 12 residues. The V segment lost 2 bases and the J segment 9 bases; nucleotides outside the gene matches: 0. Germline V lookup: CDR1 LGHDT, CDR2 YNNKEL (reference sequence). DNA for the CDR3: TGTGCCAGCAGCCAACTAGCGGGTGAGCAGTTCTTC. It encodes CASSQLAGEQFF.

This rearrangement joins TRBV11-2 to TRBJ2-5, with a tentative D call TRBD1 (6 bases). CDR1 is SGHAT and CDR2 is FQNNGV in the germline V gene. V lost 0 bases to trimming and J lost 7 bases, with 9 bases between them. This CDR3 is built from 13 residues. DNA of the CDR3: TGTGCCAGCAGCTTAGATCGAGGGGGGACCCAGTACTTC. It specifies CASSLDRGGTQYF.